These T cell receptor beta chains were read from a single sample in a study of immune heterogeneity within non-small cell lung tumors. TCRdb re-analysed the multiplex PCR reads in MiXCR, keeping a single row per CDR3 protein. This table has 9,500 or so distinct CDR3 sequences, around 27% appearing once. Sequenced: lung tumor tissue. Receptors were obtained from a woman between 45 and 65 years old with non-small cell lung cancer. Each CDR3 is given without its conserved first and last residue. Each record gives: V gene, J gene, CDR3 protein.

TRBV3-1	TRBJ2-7	ARSQRWFPRTGGYEQY
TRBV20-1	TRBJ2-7	SARPALSPSYEQY
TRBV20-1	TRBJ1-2	SAQGLGGYT
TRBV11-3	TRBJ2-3	ASGGGGKRDTQY
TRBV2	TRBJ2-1	ASSESGQGWEQF
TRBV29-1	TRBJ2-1	SVGQGWYNEQF
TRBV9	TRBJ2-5	ASSVRGSHFYQETQY
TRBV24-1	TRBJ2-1	ATSDPSSDASSYNEQF
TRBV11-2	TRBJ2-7	VGSLAPGGSSYEQY
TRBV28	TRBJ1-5	ASRVRQGAYSNQPQH
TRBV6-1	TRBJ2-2	ASSDSGGARGEPF
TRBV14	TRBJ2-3	ASSQLAGSTDTQY
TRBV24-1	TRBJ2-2	ATSAQSTGELF
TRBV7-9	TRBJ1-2	ASSLASLGYT
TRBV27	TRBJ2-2	ASSLLGNTGELF
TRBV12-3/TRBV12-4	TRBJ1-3	ASSLRAWTGITGNTIY
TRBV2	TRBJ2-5	ARSGVRLAKETQY
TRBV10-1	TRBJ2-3	ASSESLTSGRAEDTQY
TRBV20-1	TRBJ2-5	SASRLAGVRAQY
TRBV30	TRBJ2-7	AWSFGMSFEQY
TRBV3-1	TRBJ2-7	ASSRPRGGEQY
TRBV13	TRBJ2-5	ASSLASGVKLETQY
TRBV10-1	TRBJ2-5	ASSEQQGGQGSQY
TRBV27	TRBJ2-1	ASSFSGGNEQF
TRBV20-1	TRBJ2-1	SAKDRRDNEQF
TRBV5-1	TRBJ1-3	ASSLGTSTSGNTIY
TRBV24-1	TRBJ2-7	ATSGGASYEQY
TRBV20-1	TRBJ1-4	SAPSPGTFEKLF
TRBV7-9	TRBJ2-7	ASSSTDRAPYGPEQY
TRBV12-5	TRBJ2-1	ASSGTGGSYDEQF
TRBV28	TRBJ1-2	ASTNLALRSHGYT
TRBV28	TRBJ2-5	ASSAHRDMPETQY
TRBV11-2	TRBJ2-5	ASGLSSGRGGRVETQY
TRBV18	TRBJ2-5	ASSPAETQY
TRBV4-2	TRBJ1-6	ASSQSSPSSLGNSPLH
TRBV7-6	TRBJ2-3	ASSLRGTSLADTQY
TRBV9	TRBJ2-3	ASSVGSGLTDTQY
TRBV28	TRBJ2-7	ASSSRLARRDEQY
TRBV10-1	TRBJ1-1	ASSESRDSRRAF
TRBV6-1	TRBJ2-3	ASSAQGGVTDTQY
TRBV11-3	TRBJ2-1	ASSSRQRGSYNEQF
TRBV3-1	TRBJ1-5	ASSQDFGNNQPQH
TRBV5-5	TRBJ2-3	ASSFIDSTDTQY
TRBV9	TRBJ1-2	ASSPTRGAYGYT
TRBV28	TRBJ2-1	ASSTARQSYNEQF
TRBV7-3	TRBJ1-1	ASSTGQAANTEAF
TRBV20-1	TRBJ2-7	SARDPEGLHEQY
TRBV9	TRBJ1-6	ASSFQDRVEINSPLH
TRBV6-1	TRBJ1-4	ASSNGQATSTNEKLF
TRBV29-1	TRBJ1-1	SVRDRNTEAF
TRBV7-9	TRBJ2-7	AISPGVLTYEQY
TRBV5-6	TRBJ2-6	ASSSPGARANSGANVLT
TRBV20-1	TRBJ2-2	SASHSTGANTGELF
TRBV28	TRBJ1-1	ASSGRGLGLGFINTEAF
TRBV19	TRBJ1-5	ASSIGQGWNQPQH
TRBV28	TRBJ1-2	ASSTRRVGNYGYT